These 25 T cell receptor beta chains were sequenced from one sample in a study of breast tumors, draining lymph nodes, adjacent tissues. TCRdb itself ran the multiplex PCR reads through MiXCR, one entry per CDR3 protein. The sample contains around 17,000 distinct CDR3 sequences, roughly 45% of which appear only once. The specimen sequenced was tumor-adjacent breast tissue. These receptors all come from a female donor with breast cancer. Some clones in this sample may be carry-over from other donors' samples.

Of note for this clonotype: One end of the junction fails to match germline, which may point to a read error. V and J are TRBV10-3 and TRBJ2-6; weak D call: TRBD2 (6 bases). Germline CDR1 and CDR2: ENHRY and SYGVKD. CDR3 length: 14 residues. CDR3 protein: CASSDGGKTNVLTF. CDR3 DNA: TGTGCCAGCAGTGACGGGGGAAAGACCAACGTCCTGACTTTC.

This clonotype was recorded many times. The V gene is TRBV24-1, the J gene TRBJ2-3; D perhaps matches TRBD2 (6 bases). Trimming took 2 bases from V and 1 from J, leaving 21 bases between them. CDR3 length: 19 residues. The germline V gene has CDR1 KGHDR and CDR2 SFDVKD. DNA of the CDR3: TGTGCCACCAGTGATTCGTCCCCACTAGCTGGGGAGGGCACAGATACGCAGTATTTT. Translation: CATSDSSPLAGEGTDTQYF.

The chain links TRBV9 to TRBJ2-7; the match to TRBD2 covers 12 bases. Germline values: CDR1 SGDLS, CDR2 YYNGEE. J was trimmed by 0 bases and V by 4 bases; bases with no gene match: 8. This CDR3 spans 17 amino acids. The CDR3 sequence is CASSPRLAGASSYEQYV. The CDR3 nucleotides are TGTGCCAGCAGCCCCCGACTAGCGGGGGCCAGCTCCTACGAGCAGTACGTC.

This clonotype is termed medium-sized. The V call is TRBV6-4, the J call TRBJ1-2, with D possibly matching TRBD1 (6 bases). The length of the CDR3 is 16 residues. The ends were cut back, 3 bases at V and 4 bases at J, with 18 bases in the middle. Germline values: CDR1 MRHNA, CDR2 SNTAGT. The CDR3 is CASSERGGGALYGYTF. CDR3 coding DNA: TGTGCCAGCAGTGAAAGGGGGGGAGGCGCCCTCTATGGCTACACCTTC.

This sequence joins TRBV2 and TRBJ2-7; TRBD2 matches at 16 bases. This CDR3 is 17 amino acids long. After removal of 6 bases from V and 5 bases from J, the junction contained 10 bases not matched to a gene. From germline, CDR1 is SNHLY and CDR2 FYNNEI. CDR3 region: CASRTGTSGRGHDEQYF. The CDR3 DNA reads TGTGCCAGCAGGACCGGGACTAGCGGGAGGGGGCACGACGAGCAGTACTTC.

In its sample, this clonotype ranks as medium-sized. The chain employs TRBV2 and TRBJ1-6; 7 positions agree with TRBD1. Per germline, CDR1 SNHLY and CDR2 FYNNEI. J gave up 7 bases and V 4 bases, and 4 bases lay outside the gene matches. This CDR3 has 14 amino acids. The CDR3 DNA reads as TGTGCCAGCAGTGCCCCGACAGGGAATTCACCCCTCCACTTT. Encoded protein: CASSAPTGNSPLHF. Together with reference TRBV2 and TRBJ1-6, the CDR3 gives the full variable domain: EPEVTQTPSHQVTQMGQEVILRCVPISNHLYFYWYRQILGQKVEFLVSFYNNEISEKSEIFDDQFSVERPDGSNFTLKIRSTKLEDSAMYFCASSAPTGNSPLHFGNGTRLTVT.

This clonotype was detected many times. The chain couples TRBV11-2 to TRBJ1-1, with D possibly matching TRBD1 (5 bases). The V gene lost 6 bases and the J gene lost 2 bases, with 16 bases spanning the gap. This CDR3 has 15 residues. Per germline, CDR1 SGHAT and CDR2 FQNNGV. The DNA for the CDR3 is TGTGCCAGCAGACGCAGGGTGGGGGATAACACTGAAGCTTTCTTT. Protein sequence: CASRRRVGDNTEAFF.

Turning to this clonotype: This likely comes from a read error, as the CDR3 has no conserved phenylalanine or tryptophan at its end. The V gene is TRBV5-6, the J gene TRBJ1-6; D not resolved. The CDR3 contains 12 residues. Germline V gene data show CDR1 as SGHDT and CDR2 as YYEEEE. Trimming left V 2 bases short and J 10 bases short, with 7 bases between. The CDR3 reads CASSLDRSPLHL. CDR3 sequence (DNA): TGTGCCAGCAGCTTAGACCGCTCACCCCTCCACCTT.

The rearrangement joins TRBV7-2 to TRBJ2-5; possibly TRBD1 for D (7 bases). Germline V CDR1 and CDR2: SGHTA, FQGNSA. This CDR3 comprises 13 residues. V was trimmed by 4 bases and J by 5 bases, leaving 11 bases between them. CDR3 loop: CASSSRGVETQYF. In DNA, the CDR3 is TGTGCCAGCAGCTCCAGGGGGGTGGAGACCCAGTACTTC. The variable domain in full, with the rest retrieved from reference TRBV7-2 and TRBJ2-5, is GAGVSQSPSNKVTEKGKDVELRCDPISGHTALYWYRQSLGQGLEFLIYFQGNSAPDKSGLPSDRFSAERTGGSVSTLTIQRTQQEDSAVYLCASSSRGVETQYFGPGTRLLVL.

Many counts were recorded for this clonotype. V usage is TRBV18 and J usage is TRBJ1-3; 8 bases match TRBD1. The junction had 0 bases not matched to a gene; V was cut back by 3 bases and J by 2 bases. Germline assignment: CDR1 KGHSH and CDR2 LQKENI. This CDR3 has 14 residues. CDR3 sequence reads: CASSPDRAGNTIYF. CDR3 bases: TGTGCCAGCTCACCGGACAGGGCTGGAAACACCATATATTTT. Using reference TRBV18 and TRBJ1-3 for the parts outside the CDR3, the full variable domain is NAGVMQNPRHLVRRRGQEARLRCSPMKGHSHVYWYRQLPEEGLKFMVYLQKENIIDESGMPKERFSAEFPKEGPSILRIQQVVRGDSAAYFCASSPDRAGNTIYFGEGSWLTVV.

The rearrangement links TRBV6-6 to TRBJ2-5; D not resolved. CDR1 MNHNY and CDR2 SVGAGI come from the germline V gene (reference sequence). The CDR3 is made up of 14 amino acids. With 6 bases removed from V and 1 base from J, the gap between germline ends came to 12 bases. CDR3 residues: CASSHTDTQETQYF. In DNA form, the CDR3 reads TGTGCCAGCAGCCACACAGACACCCAAGAGACCCAGTACTTC.

The CDR3 protein is CASSRTENTGEQFF. The CDR3 DNA is TGCGCCAGCAGCCGGACAGAGAACACCGGGGAGCAGTTCTTC. V is TRBV5-1 and J is TRBJ2-1; D perhaps matches TRBD1 (6 bases). Germline V gives CDR1 SGHRS, CDR2 YFSETQ. The CDR3 is 14 amino acids. Trimming took off 4 bases at V and 10 bases at J, with 18 bases between the two ends.

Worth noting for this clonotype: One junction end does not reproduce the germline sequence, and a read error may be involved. The chain's CDR3 is CASGPGTGLSYEQCF. DNA for the CDR3: TGTGCCAGCGGCCCAGGGACAGGGCTCTCCTACGAGCAGTGCTTC. The gene calls are TRBV5-4 and TRBJ2-7; 9 bases agree with TRBD1. The V gene's germline CDR1 is SGHNT and CDR2 YYREEE (reference sequence). CDR3 length equals 15 residues.

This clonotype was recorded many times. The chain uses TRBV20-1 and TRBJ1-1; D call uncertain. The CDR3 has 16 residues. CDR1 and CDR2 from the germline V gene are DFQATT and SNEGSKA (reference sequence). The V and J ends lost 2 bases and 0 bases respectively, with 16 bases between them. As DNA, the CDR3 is TGCAGTGCTAGACGCCACGGGGTCCGCATGAACACTGAAGCTTTCTTT. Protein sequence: CSARRHGVRMNTEAFF.

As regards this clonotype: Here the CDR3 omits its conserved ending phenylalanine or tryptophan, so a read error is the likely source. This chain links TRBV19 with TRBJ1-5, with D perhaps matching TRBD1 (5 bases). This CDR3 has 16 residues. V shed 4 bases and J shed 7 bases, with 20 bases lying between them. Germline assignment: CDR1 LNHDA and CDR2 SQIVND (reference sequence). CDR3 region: CASSTSGTGFKQPQHS. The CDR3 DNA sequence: TGTGCCAGTAGTACCTCCGGGACGGGGTTCAAACAGCCCCAGCATTCT.

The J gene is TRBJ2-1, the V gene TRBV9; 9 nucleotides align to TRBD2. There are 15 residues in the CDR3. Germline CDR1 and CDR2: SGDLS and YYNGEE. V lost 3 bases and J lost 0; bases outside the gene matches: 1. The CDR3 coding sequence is TGTGCCAGCAGCGCTAGCGGGATCTCCTACAATGAGCAGTTCTTC. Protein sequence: CASSASGISYNEQFF.

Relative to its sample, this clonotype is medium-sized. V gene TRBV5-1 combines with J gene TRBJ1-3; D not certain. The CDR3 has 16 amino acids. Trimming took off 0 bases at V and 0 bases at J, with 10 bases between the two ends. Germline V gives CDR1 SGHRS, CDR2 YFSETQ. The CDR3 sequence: CASSLEGSYSGNTIYF. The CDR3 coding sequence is TGCGCCAGCAGCTTGGAGGGCAGTTACTCTGGAAACACCATATATTTT. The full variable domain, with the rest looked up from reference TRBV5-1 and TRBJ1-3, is KAGVTQTPRYLIKTRGQQVTLSCSPISGHRSVSWYQQTPGQGLQFLFEYFSETQRNKGNFPGRFSGRQFSNSRSEMNVSTLELGDSALYLCASSLEGSYSGNTIYFGEGSWLTVV.

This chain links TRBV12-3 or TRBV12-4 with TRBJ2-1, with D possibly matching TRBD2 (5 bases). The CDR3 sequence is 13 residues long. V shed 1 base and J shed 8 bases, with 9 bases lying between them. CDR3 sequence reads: CASSLGASYEQFF. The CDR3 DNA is TGTGCCAGCAGTTTAGGGGCTAGCTATGAGCAGTTCTTC.

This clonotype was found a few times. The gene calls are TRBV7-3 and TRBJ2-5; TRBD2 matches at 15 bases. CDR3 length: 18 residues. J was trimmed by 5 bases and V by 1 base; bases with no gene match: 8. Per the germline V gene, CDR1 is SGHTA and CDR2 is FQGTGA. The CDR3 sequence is CASSLRGLAGGQGETQYF. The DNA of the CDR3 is TGTGCCAGCAGCTTAAGGGGACTAGCGGGAGGTCAGGGGGAGACCCAGTACTTC.

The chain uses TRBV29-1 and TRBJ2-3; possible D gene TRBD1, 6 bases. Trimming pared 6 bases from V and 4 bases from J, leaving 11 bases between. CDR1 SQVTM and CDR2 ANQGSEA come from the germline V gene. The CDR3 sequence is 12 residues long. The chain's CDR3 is CSVDGGPDTQYF. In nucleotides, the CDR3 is TGCAGCGTAGATGGGGGCCCAGATACGCAGTATTTT.

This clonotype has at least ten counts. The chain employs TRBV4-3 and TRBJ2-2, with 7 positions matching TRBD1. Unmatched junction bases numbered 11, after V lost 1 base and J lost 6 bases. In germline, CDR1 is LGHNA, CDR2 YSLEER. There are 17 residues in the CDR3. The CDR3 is CASSQGPNRGMAGELFF. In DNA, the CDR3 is TGCGCCAGCAGCCAAGGCCCTAACAGGGGAATGGCCGGGGAGCTGTTTTTT.

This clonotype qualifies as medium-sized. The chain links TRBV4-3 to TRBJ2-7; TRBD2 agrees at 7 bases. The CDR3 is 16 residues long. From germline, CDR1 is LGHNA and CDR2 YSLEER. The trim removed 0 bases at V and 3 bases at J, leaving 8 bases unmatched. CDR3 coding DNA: TGCGCCAGCAGCCAAGATACTTCGCGGGGGATCTACGAGCAGTACTTC. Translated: CASSQDTSRGIYEQYF.

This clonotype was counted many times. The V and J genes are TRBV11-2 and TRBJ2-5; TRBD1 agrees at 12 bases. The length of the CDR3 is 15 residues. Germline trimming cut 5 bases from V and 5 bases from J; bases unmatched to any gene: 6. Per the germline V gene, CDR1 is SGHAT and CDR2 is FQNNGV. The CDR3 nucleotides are TGTGCCAGCAGCCCCGGGACAGGGGGCTGGGAGACCCAGTACTTC. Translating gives CASSPGTGGWETQYF.

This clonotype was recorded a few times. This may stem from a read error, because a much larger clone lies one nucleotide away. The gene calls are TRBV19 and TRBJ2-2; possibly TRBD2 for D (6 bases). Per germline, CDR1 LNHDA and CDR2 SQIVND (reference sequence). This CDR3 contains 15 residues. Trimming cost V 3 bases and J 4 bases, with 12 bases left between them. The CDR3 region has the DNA TGTGCCAGTAGTATCGGGAGTGGGCGCACCGGGGAGCTGTTTTTT. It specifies CASSIGSGRTGELFF.

CDR3 nucleotides: TGTGCCAGCAGCTTAAGCGGTGGATCGGCTGGTACAGATACGCAGTATTTT. It encodes CASSLSGGSAGTDTQYF. The chain has TRBV7-3 and TRBJ2-3; unclear D gene. The CDR3 extends over 17 amino acids. Trimming left V 1 base short and J 3 bases short, with 17 bases between. The germline V gene encodes CDR1 SGHTA and CDR2 FQGTGA.